A single sample gave rise to the 5 T cell receptor beta chains below, sequenced in a study of cytomegalovirus exposure and HLA in healthy donors. Use of 60 Vbeta and 13 Jbeta primers characterized the PCR. Data came from immunoSEQ multiplex PCR; TCRdb stores just in-frame clones and leaves some out. The sample consists of around 99,000 clones, 82% of them appearing once. The material sequenced was PBMCs. The receptors stem from a man aged 25 to 45 in good health and CMV-seropositive.

The gene calls are TRBV6-5 and TRBJ1-6; 7 positions match TRBD1. The CDR3 extends over 15 amino acids. V gave up 0 bases and J gave up 6 bases; unmatched junction bases: 2. Germline CDR1 and CDR2: MNHEY and SVGAGI. CDR3 bases: TGTGCCAGCAGTTACTCCGGGACAGCTAATTCACCCCTCCACTTT. This codes for CASSYSGTANSPLHF.

The chain employs TRBV21-1 and TRBJ2-2; the table's D call TRBD1 went unverified against the DNA. TRBV21-1 represents a pseudogene. The CDR3 length is 18 residues. CDR3 sequence reads: CASSLRWTGTANTGELFF. The CDR3 region has the DNA TGTGCCAGCAGCCTTAGATGGACAGGGACCGCGAACACCGGGGAGCTGTTTTTT.

The chain couples TRBV14 to TRBJ2-3; tentative D call: TRBD1 (6 bases). Germline V lookup: CDR1 SGHDN, CDR2 FVKESK. This CDR3 is built from 13 residues. Trimming removed 3 bases at V and 8 bases at J, with 12 bases between. CDR3 bases: TGTGCCAGCAGCCACCCGACAGGCTTTACGCAGTATTTT. It specifies CASSHPTGFTQYF.

The chain is built from TRBV18 and TRBJ2-1; tentative D call: TRBD2 (6 bases). Trimming left V 2 bases short and J 0 bases short, with 11 bases between. The CDR3 has 16 amino acids. CDR1 is KGHSH and CDR2 is LQKENI in the germline V gene. CDR3 region: CASSPGDGSSYNEQFF. For the CDR3, the DNA is TGTGCCAGCTCACCAGGGGACGGGAGCTCCTACAATGAGCAGTTCTTC.

DNA of the CDR3: TGCAGCGGGGGGGCACAGGGGGCAGAGCAGTACTTC. Its protein product is CSGGAQGAEQYF. The J gene is TRBJ2-7, the V gene TRBV29-1; 9 nucleotides agree with TRBD1. CDR3 size: 12 residues. Germline V gene lookup returns CDR1 SQVTM and CDR2 ANQGSEA. The J segment lost 7 bases and the V segment lost 7 bases, leaving 8 bases of the junction unmatched.